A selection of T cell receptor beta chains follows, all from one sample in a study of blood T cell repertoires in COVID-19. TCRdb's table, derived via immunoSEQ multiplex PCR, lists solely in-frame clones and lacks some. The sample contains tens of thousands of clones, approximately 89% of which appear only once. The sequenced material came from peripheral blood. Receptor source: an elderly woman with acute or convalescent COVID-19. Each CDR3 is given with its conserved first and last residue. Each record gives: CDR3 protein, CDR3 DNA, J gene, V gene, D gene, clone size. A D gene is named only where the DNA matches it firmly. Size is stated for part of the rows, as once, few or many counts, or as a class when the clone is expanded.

CDR3aa: CATSREGRTTDTQYF
CDR3nt: TGTGCCACCAGCAGAGAGGGGCGGACCACAGATACGCAGTATTTT
j_gene: TRBJ2-3
v_gene: TRBV15
d_gene: NA
abundance: once

CDR3aa: CASRPARGGGTGELFF
CDR3nt: TGTGCCAGCAGACCTGCCAGGGGCGGGGGCACCGGGGAGCTGTTTTTT
j_gene: TRBJ2-2
v_gene: TRBV6-6
d_gene: NA
abundance: NA

CDR3aa: CASSPPTDYGYTF
CDR3nt: TGTGCCAGCAGCCCACCGACAGACTATGGCTACACCTTC
j_gene: TRBJ1-2
v_gene: TRBV7-9
d_gene: NA
abundance: once

CDR3aa: CATSRHQGALYGYTF
CDR3nt: TGTGCCACCAGCAGGCACCAGGGGGCCCTCTATGGCTACACCTTC
j_gene: TRBJ1-2
v_gene: TRBV15
d_gene: TRBD1
abundance: NA

CDR3aa: CASSLTPRQAGNTIYF
CDR3nt: TGTGCCAGCAGCCTAACCCCTCGACAGGCTGGAAACACCATATATTTT
j_gene: TRBJ1-3
v_gene: TRBV5-6
d_gene: NA
abundance: NA

CDR3aa: CASSTGTGGQPQHF
CDR3nt: TGTGCCAGTAGTACCGGGACAGGGGGTCAGCCCCAGCATTTT
j_gene: TRBJ1-5
v_gene: TRBV19
d_gene: TRBD1
abundance: NA

CDR3aa: CASSFLIQGFYGYTF
CDR3nt: TGTGCCAGCAGCTTCCTTATACAGGGATTTTATGGCTACACCTTC
j_gene: TRBJ1-2
v_gene: TRBV5-8
d_gene: NA
abundance: NA

CDR3aa: CASSEGTGGYGYTF
CDR3nt: TGTGCCAGCAGTGAAGGGACAGGGGGCTATGGCTACACCTTC
j_gene: TRBJ1-2
v_gene: TRBV2
d_gene: TRBD1
abundance: NA

CDR3aa: CASSFQGGGTGELFF
CDR3nt: TGTGCCAGCAGCTTCCAGGGTGGCGGCACCGGGGAGCTGTTTTTT
j_gene: TRBJ2-2
v_gene: TRBV5-5
d_gene: NA
abundance: NA

CDR3aa: CASSKSFNYGYTF
CDR3nt: TGCGCCAGCAGTAAGAGTTTTAACTATGGCTACACCTTC
j_gene: TRBJ1-2
v_gene: TRBV10-1
d_gene: NA
abundance: NA

CDR3aa: CASRGTVTNTGELFF
CDR3nt: TGTGCCAGCAGGGGGACAGTCACGAACACCGGGGAGCTGTTTTTT
j_gene: TRBJ2-2
v_gene: TRBV2
d_gene: TRBD1
abundance: NA

CDR3aa: CATSRGTDAEAFF
CDR3nt: TGTGCCACCAGCAGAGGTACAGACGCTGAAGCTTTCTTT
j_gene: TRBJ1-1
v_gene: TRBV15
d_gene: NA
abundance: NA

CDR3aa: CASSRTNYGYTF
CDR3nt: TGTGCCAGCAGCCGGACAAACTACGGCTACACCTTC
j_gene: TRBJ1-2
v_gene: TRBV7-9
d_gene: NA
abundance: NA

CDR3aa: CASSSGQGAPGANVLTF
CDR3nt: TGTGCCAGTAGTTCGGGACAGGGGGCGCCCGGGGCCAACGTCCTGACTTTC
j_gene: TRBJ2-6
v_gene: TRBV19
d_gene: TRBD1
abundance: NA

CDR3aa: CASSIDYRNYGYTF
CDR3nt: TGTGCCAGTAGTATAGATTATCGGAACTATGGCTACACCTTC
j_gene: TRBJ1-2
v_gene: TRBV19
d_gene: NA
abundance: NA

CDR3aa: CASSVSPGVTGELFF
CDR3nt: TGTGCCAGTAGCGTATCTCCAGGGGTGACCGGGGAGCTGTTTTTT
j_gene: TRBJ2-2
v_gene: TRBV19
d_gene: NA
abundance: once

CDR3aa: CASSTMGQLNTEAFF
CDR3nt: TGTGCCAGTAGTACAATGGGACAGCTGAACACTGAAGCTTTCTTT
j_gene: TRBJ1-1
v_gene: TRBV19
d_gene: TRBD1
abundance: NA

CDR3aa: CASTPSWTTETQYF
CDR3nt: TGTGCCAGCACCCCATCCTGGACTACTGAGACCCAGTACTTC
j_gene: TRBJ2-5
v_gene: TRBV7-8
d_gene: NA
abundance: NA

CDR3aa: CASSPGPAGASQETQYF
CDR3nt: TGTGCCAGCAGCCCCGGTCCGGCGGGGGCCTCTCAAGAGACCCAGTACTTC
j_gene: TRBJ2-5
v_gene: TRBV7-2
d_gene: NA
abundance: NA

CDR3aa: CASRIGPDRAYNEQFF
CDR3nt: TGTGCCAGCAGAATTGGCCCGGACAGGGCGTACAATGAGCAGTTCTTC
j_gene: TRBJ2-1
v_gene: TRBV28
d_gene: TRBD1
abundance: NA

CDR3aa: CASSQLLGQRAGNTIYF
CDR3nt: TGCGCCAGCAGCCAATTACTGGGACAAAGAGCAGGAAACACCATATATTTT
j_gene: TRBJ1-3
v_gene: TRBV4-1
d_gene: NA
abundance: NA

CDR3aa: CASSDFTGTSGGAKDTQYF
CDR3nt: TGTGCCAGCAGTGACTTTACCGGGACTAGCGGGGGGGCCAAGGATACGCAGTATTTT
j_gene: TRBJ2-3
v_gene: TRBV6-4
d_gene: TRBD2
abundance: NA

CDR3aa: CASSGWESSYNEQFF
CDR3nt: TGTGCCAGCAGCGGGTGGGAGAGCTCCTACAATGAGCAGTTCTTC
j_gene: TRBJ2-1
v_gene: TRBV6-5
d_gene: NA
abundance: NA

CDR3aa: CASSLAGTANEKLFF
CDR3nt: TGCGCCAGCAGCTTGGCCGGGACAGCTAATGAAAAACTGTTTTTT
j_gene: TRBJ1-4
v_gene: TRBV5-1
d_gene: TRBD1
abundance: NA

CDR3aa: CASSLDRRSVEWELFF
CDR3nt: TGCGCCAGCAGCTTGGATCGCCGATCGGTTGAGTGGGAGCTGTTTTTT
j_gene: TRBJ2-2
v_gene: TRBV5-1
d_gene: NA
abundance: once

CDR3aa: CASSWQGENTDTQYF
CDR3nt: TGTGCCAGCAGCTGGCAGGGGGAAAACACAGATACGCAGTATTTT
j_gene: TRBJ2-3
v_gene: TRBV28
d_gene: TRBD1
abundance: NA

CDR3aa: CASSIVGPPYEQYF
CDR3nt: TGTGCCAGTAGTATCGTCGGTCCGCCCTACGAGCAGTACTTC
j_gene: TRBJ2-7
v_gene: TRBV19
d_gene: NA
abundance: NA

CDR3aa: CASSNRGGPTEAFF
CDR3nt: TGTGCCAGTAGCAACCGGGGGGGACCCACTGAAGCTTTCTTT
j_gene: TRBJ1-1
v_gene: TRBV19
d_gene: NA
abundance: NA

CDR3aa: CASSEMVGDGEQFF
CDR3nt: TGTGCCAGCAGTGAGATGGTAGGGGATGGGGAGCAGTTCTTC
j_gene: TRBJ2-1
v_gene: TRBV2
d_gene: NA
abundance: NA

CDR3aa: CASFSVRYNEQFF
CDR3nt: TGTGCCAGCTTCTCGGTGAGGTACAATGAGCAGTTCTTC
j_gene: TRBJ2-1
v_gene: TRBV27
d_gene: NA
abundance: few

CDR3aa: CASSPENRVEYGYTF
CDR3nt: TGTGCCAGCTCACCAGAGAACAGGGTCGAATATGGCTACACCTTC
j_gene: TRBJ1-2
v_gene: TRBV18
d_gene: NA
abundance: NA

CDR3aa: CATGQGINQPQHF
CDR3nt: TGTGCCACCGGACAGGGGATCAATCAGCCCCAGCATTTT
j_gene: TRBJ1-5
v_gene: TRBV7-2
d_gene: TRBD1
abundance: NA

CDR3aa: CASSNGGAYTGELFF
CDR3nt: TGTGCCAGCAGCAATGGGGGCGCATACACCGGGGAGCTGTTTTTT
j_gene: TRBJ2-2
v_gene: TRBV21-1
d_gene: NA
abundance: NA

CDR3aa: CASLVDTDGYTF
CDR3nt: TGTGCCAGCCTCGTAGACACCGATGGCTACACCTTC
j_gene: TRBJ1-2
v_gene: TRBV25-1
d_gene: NA
abundance: NA

CDR3aa: CATSDWSSEKLFF
CDR3nt: TGTGCCACCAGTGATTGGAGCTCTGAAAAACTGTTTTTT
j_gene: TRBJ1-4
v_gene: TRBV24-1
d_gene: NA
abundance: NA

CDR3aa: CASSKQGPGDSGNTIYF
CDR3nt: TGTGCCAGCAGCAAACAAGGACCCGGGGACTCTGGAAACACCATATATTTT
j_gene: TRBJ1-3
v_gene: TRBV21-1
d_gene: NA
abundance: NA

CDR3aa: CASSFLQGADYGYTF
CDR3nt: TGCGCCAGCAGCTTTCTACAGGGGGCTGACTATGGCTACACCTTC
j_gene: TRBJ1-2
v_gene: TRBV5-1
d_gene: TRBD1
abundance: NA

CDR3aa: CASSQEPAGGLTGELFF
CDR3nt: TGTGCCAGCAGCCAAGAGCCCGCGGGGGGCCTCACCGGGGAGCTGTTTTTT
j_gene: TRBJ2-2
v_gene: TRBV3-1/TRBV3-2
d_gene: TRBD2
abundance: NA

CDR3aa: CASSLGGVETQYF
CDR3nt: TGTGCCAGCAGCTTAGGGGGGGTGGAGACCCAGTACTTC
j_gene: TRBJ2-5
v_gene: TRBV5-5
d_gene: NA
abundance: once

CDR3aa: CASSLTGGANTGELFF
CDR3nt: TGTGCCAGCAGCTTGACAGGGGGCGCGAACACCGGGGAGCTGTTTTTT
j_gene: TRBJ2-2
v_gene: TRBV5-8
d_gene: TRBD1
abundance: NA

CDR3aa: CATSRQINNEQFF
CDR3nt: TGTGCCACCAGCCGACAAATTAACAATGAGCAGTTCTTC
j_gene: TRBJ2-1
v_gene: TRBV24-1
d_gene: NA
abundance: once